This TCR beta chain was sequenced during a study of T cell responses to AZD1222 COVID-19 vaccine. Sequencing was performed with immunoSEQ multiplex PCR; in TCRdb, only in-frame clones are kept and a portion is missing. The repertoire holds 100,000 to 120,000 clones, with about 87% as singletons. Comments on this clone: The antigen is unknown.

Study-level results: A mostly white British donor set with more females was recruited, and clonal diversity was possibly underestimated.

This receptor was taken from an adult in good health. The sequences come from peripheral blood, collected on day 0 of AZD1222 vaccination.

This CDR3 reads CASRPRNSNQPQHF. The CDR3 DNA reads as TGTGCCAGTCGGCCCAGAAATAGCAATCAGCCCCAGCATTTT. The rearrangement joins TRBV19 to TRBJ1-5; D gene unclear. The CDR3 loop spans 14 amino acids. V was shortened by 8 bases and J by 0 bases, with 11 bases between the two germline ends. The V gene's germline CDR1 is LNHDA and CDR2 SQIVND (reference sequence). Full variable domain (missing parts from reference TRBV19 and TRBJ1-5): DGGITQSPKYLFRKEGQNVTLSCEQNLNHDAMYWYRQDPGQGLRLIYYSQIVNDFQKGDIAEGYSVSREKKESFPLTVTSAQKNPTAFYLCASRPRNSNQPQHFGDGTRLSIL.